What follows are 9 T cell receptor beta chains derived from one specimen sequenced in a study of T cells in Graves' hyperthyroidism and ophthalmopathy. TCR beta CDR3 sequences were amplified from RNA transcripts. During a first-round RT-PCR of the TCR CDR3, the HTBI primer set was used. Each CDR3 protein gets one entry after TCRdb re-called the multiplex PCR reads with MiXCR. Of about 710,000 distinct CDR3 sequences in the sample, about a sixth were seen once. The sequencing sample was made of blood. Receptors were obtained from a man younger than 30 with Graves' hyperthyroidism.

The CDR3 DNA follows: TGTGCCAGCAGTCGTTCGACAGAATATGAAGCTTTCTTT. This translates into CASSRSTEYEAFF. The chain uses TRBV7-9 and TRBJ1-1; D perhaps matches TRBD1 (5 bases). In germline, CDR1 is SEHNR, CDR2 FQNEAQ (reference sequence). V lost 6 bases and J 7 bases, leaving 15 bases between the germline ends. The CDR3 runs 13 residues.

This clonotype has just a few counts. The chain employs TRBV7-9 and TRBJ2-2, with D perhaps TRBD2 (6 bases). The CDR3 sequence is 15 residues long. The germline CDR1 and CDR2 sequences are SEHNR and FQNEAQ (reference sequence). The germline V and J ends were trimmed by 0 bases and 6 bases, with 11 bases remaining between them. The CDR3 is CASSLATRWSGELFF. CDR3 bases: TGTGCCAGCAGCTTAGCGACTAGATGGTCCGGGGAGCTGTTTTTT.

This clonotype was seen repeatedly, ten times or more. The chain links TRBV20-1 to TRBJ2-1, with D perhaps matching TRBD2 (6 bases). CDR1 and CDR2 (germline): DFQATT, SNEGSKA (reference sequence). The CDR3 covers 16 residues. V lost 5 bases, J lost 7 bases, and 24 bases lay in between. Written as DNA, the CDR3 is TGCAGTGCTCCTCAGCCTTCGGGAGTCTGGGGGAATGAGCAGTTCTTC. It specifies CSAPQPSGVWGNEQFF.

The chain couples TRBV20-1 to TRBJ2-3; the match to TRBD1 covers 7 bases. Germline assignment: CDR1 DFQATT and CDR2 SNEGSKA (reference sequence). The CDR3 length is 14 residues. V lost 0 bases and J lost 7; bases outside the gene matches: 7. The CDR3 is CSARDPQTGYTQYF. CDR3 bases: TGCAGTGCTAGAGATCCCCAGACAGGGTATACGCAGTATTTT.

This clonotype was found many times. This chain uses TRBV28 with TRBJ1-1; D possibly corresponds to TRBD1 (5 bases). This CDR3 is 15 amino acids long. Trimming shortened V by 1 base and J by 4 bases, and 13 bases separated the two germline ends. Germline values: CDR1 MDHEN, CDR2 SYDVKM. As DNA, the CDR3 is TGTGCCAGCAGTTTATTGCACAGGAGGGGCACTGAAGCTTTCTTT. Protein sequence: CASSLLHRRGTEAFF.

This clonotype has more than one count but fewer than ten. The J gene is TRBJ2-1, the V gene TRBV12-5, with D tentatively TRBD2 (6 bases). V was trimmed by 5 bases and J by 8 bases, leaving 13 bases between them. Germline CDR1 reads LGHNT; CDR2 reads FRNRAP. The CDR3 is made up of 13 amino acids. In DNA, the CDR3 is TGTGCTAGTGGTCCCGGGACTCTCCATGAGCAGTTCTTC. It codes for CASGPGTLHEQFF.

This clonotype was counted only a few times. V usage is TRBV18 and J usage is TRBJ2-4, with D possibly TRBD1 on 6 matching bases. Trimming pared 1 base from V and 3 bases from J, leaving 16 bases between. The CDR3 runs to 17 residues. Per germline, CDR1 KGHSH and CDR2 LQKENI. Here the CDR3 DNA reads TGTGCCAGCTCACCACGTTTGTGGGACACGGACAAAAACATTCAGTACTTC. Residues: CASSPRLWDTDKNIQYF.

The V and J genes are TRBV2 and TRBJ1-1; D may be TRBD1 (5 bases). This CDR3 region has 14 residues. V was trimmed by 6 bases and J by 14 bases, leaving 25 bases between them. CDR1 and CDR2 (germline): SNHLY, FYNNEI. The CDR3 loop reads CASSNWGSNTEPFF. The DNA for the CDR3 is TGTGCCAGCAGCAATTGGGGCAGTAACACTGAACCCTTCTTT.

This clonotype was counted only a few times. V usage is TRBV19 and J usage is TRBJ2-6, with D hard to call. Germline V CDR1 and CDR2: LNHDA, SQIVND (reference sequence). V dropped 4 bases and J dropped 1 base, with 8 bases sitting between them. The CDR3 length is 15 residues. For the CDR3, the DNA is TGTGCCAGTAGTAGGGGTTGGTCTGGGGCCAACGTCCTGACTTTC. Protein sequence: CASSRGWSGANVLTF. The variable domain in full, with the rest retrieved from reference TRBV19 and TRBJ2-6, is DGGITQSPKYLFRKEGQNVTLSCEQNLNHDAMYWYRQDPGQGLRLIYYSQIVNDFQKGDIAEGYSVSREKKESFPLTVTSAQKNPTAFYLCASSRGWSGANVLTFGAGSRLTVL.